This TCR beta chain was obtained from a study of blood T cell repertoires in COVID-19. Study-wide context: Whether acute or convalescent, the COVID-19 samples came from the United States, Italy and Spain. Nucleic acid was either cDNA or gDNA, and it came from T cells, B-cell-depleted T cells, or PBMCs.

Authors' data handling: Quantification of nucleated cells was approximated via reference gene primer amplification. The table came from immunoSEQ multiplex PCR; TCRdb's copy has only in-frame clones and leaves some out. D and trimming were read from the DNA, whereas the V and J calls and clone size are those reported in that table. The data show under 200,000 clones, about 86% seen once. The CDR3 is 16 amino acids. V was cut by 2 bases and J by 8 bases, with 21 bases left in between. The germline V gene encodes CDR1 SGHDN and CDR2 FVKESK. The receptor's source is a man aged 45 to 65 with active or convalescent COVID-19. The rearrangement uses TRBV14 and TRBJ1-2; no reliable D call. Sequencing input: peripheral blood. CDR3 in DNA: TGTGCCAGCAGCCAAAGGAAGTCTGGAGGCGGAGACGGCTACACCTTC. This encodes CASSQRKSGGGDGYTF.